The 32 T cell receptor beta chains presented below share a single source sample, sequenced in a study of blood T cell repertoires in COVID-19. Produced via immunoSEQ multiplex PCR; TCRdb's table is partial and in-frame only. The sample holds about 71,000 clones, about 91% seen once. Sample: peripheral blood. The receptors come from a man in his forties or fifties with active COVID-19.

This chain links TRBV5-4 with TRBJ2-7; TRBD1 agrees at 9 bases. The CDR3 contains 16 residues. Trimming at V came to 4 bases and at J to 3 bases, leaving 11 bases not matched to a gene. The germline CDR1 and CDR2 sequences are SGHNT and YYREEE (reference sequence). The CDR3 DNA reads as TGTGCCAGCAGCCGTCTCGGGACAGGGCCCTTCTACGAGCAGTACTTC. Its protein is CASSRLGTGPFYEQYF.

This clone was recorded only once. V gene TRBV6-5 combines with J gene TRBJ1-1, with D perhaps TRBD1 (6 bases). CDR1 and CDR2 from the germline V gene are MNHEY and SVGAGI. Trimming left V 10 bases short and J 5 bases short, with 17 bases between. This CDR3 has 13 residues. As DNA, the CDR3 is TGTGCCATCTCAGGGACATTGCTAACTGAAGCTTTCTTT. This translates into CAISGTLLTEAFF.

The chain combines TRBV30 with TRBJ2-5; tentative D call: TRBD2 (5 bases). Trimming took off 8 bases at V and 5 bases at J, with 18 bases between the two ends. The CDR3 loop spans 13 amino acids. Germline V gene data show CDR1 as GTSNPN and CDR2 as SVGIG (reference sequence). In DNA form, the CDR3 reads TGTGCCGGAGGTTCCTTGGGTCGGGAGACCCAGTACTTC. Translation gives CAGGSLGRETQYF. Drawing the rest from reference TRBV30 and TRBJ2-5, the complete variable domain is SQTIHQWPATLVQPVGSPLSLECTVEGTSNPNLYWYRQAAGRGLQLLFYSVGIGQISSEVPQNLSASRPQDRQFILSSKKLLLSDSGFYLCAGGSLGRETQYFGPGTRLLVL.

The chain is built from TRBV19 and TRBJ2-1; a possible D gene is TRBD2 (5 bases). The V gene lost 1 base and the J gene lost 12 bases, with 16 bases spanning the gap. The CDR3 consists of 14 residues. Looked up from germline, CDR1 is LNHDA and CDR2 is SQIVND (reference sequence). The CDR3 coding sequence is TGTGCCAGTAGTATAGCGGGATCCAACGGAGGGCAGTTCTTC. Its protein product is CASSIAGSNGGQFF.

The genes are TRBV10-1 and TRBJ1-1, with D perhaps TRBD1 (6 bases). CDR1 is WNHNN and CDR2 is SYGVQD in the germline V gene (reference sequence). The CDR3 spans 13 residues. V was shortened by 6 bases and J by 4 bases, with 12 bases between the two germline ends. The CDR3 DNA is TGCGCCAGCAGACAAGGACAGCGCACTGAAGCTTTCTTT. This gives the protein CASRQGQRTEAFF.

This chain connects TRBV4-3 to TRBJ1-5, with D hard to call. The germline V gene encodes CDR1 LGHNA and CDR2 YSLEER. The V end lost 3 bases, the J end lost 9 bases, and 12 bases lay between the germline ends. The CDR3 totals 13 residues. The CDR3 here is CASSQARSGPQHF. The CDR3 nucleotides are TGCGCCAGCAGCCAGGCCCGCAGTGGGCCCCAGCATTTT.

This clone came up a few times. The chain has TRBV7-9 and TRBJ1-5; TRBD1 might be the D (6 bases). Germline V lookup: CDR1 SEHNR, CDR2 FQNEAQ (reference sequence). Trimming took off 5 bases at V and 3 bases at J, with 14 bases between the two ends. The CDR3 covers 15 residues. This CDR3 reads CASSPATGFNQPQHF. The DNA for the CDR3 is TGTGCCAGCAGCCCCGCGACAGGTTTCAATCAGCCCCAGCATTTT.

The chain combines TRBV19 with TRBJ2-3, with 7 bases fitting TRBD2. CDR1 is LNHDA, CDR2 SQIVND, per germline (reference sequence). The CDR3 loop spans 13 amino acids. With 5 bases clipped from V and 6 bases from J, the junction kept 5 bases outside the gene matches. In DNA form, the CDR3 reads TGTGCCAGTAGTTCGACTAGCCCCGATACGCAGTATTTT. Its protein product is CASSSTSPDTQYF.

The rearrangement uses TRBV5-6 and TRBJ2-7, with 7 bases lining up with TRBD1. This CDR3 is 15 amino acids long. The junction had 7 bases not matched to a gene; V was cut back by 0 bases and J by 4 bases. The germline V gene encodes CDR1 SGHDT and CDR2 YYEEEE. The CDR3 region has the DNA TGTGCCAGCAGCTTGGAAGGGGGCAGCTTTTACGAGCAGTACTTC. Translating gives CASSLEGGSFYEQYF.

By frequency in the sample, this clone is medium-sized. The V call is TRBV5-1, the J call TRBJ1-1, with TRBD1 matching over 7 bases. Germline loops: CDR1 SGHRS, CDR2 YFSETQ. CDR3 length: 17 residues. V gave up 2 bases and J gave up 1 base; unmatched junction bases: 11. The CDR3 coding sequence is TGCGCCAGCAGCTTATTCCTGGGACAGACCGCGAACACTGAAGCTTTCTTT. Translated: CASSLFLGQTANTEAFF. The full variable domain, its missing parts supplied by reference TRBV5-1 and TRBJ1-1, is KAGVTQTPRYLIKTRGQQVTLSCSPISGHRSVSWYQQTPGQGLQFLFEYFSETQRNKGNFPGRFSGRQFSNSRSEMNVSTLELGDSALYLCASSLFLGQTANTEAFFGQGTRLTVV.

The rearrangement links TRBV28 to TRBJ2-1; the D is unclear. The CDR3 length is 12 residues. Trimming shortened V by 8 bases and J by 8 bases, and 13 bases separated the two germline ends. Germline V CDR1 and CDR2: MDHEN, SYDVKM. The CDR3 DNA reads as TGTGCCAGCGGTAACTACGACCATGAGCAGTTCTTC. Its translation: CASGNYDHEQFF.

The V gene is TRBV11-2, the J gene TRBJ2-5; 9 bases agree with TRBD2. Germline V gives CDR1 SGHAT, CDR2 FQNNGV. This CDR3 has 15 amino acids. After removal of 4 bases from V and 4 bases from J, the junction contained 7 bases not matched to a gene. CDR3 loop: CASSSFRGGAETQYF. The CDR3 DNA reads TGTGCCAGCAGCTCCTTTCGCGGGGGGGCAGAGACCCAGTACTTC.

V is TRBV4-3 and J is TRBJ1-1, with 7 nucleotides matching TRBD1. The germline gives CDR1 LGHNA, CDR2 YSLEER. The V and J ends lost 3 bases and 0 bases, in that order; junction bases with no gene match: 10. The CDR3 totals 17 residues. CDR3 residues: CASSQIRQGNLNTEAFF. In DNA form, the CDR3 reads TGCGCCAGCAGCCAGATCCGACAGGGCAATTTGAACACTGAAGCTTTCTTT.

V usage is TRBV5-6 and J usage is TRBJ2-5; tentative D call: TRBD1 (6 bases). V lost 5 bases, J lost 4 bases, and 21 bases lay in between. The CDR3 is 16 residues long. Germline loops: CDR1 SGHDT, CDR2 YYEEEE. This CDR3 reads CASSGGSRVWRETQYF. In DNA form, the CDR3 reads TGTGCCAGCAGTGGGGGCTCCCGGGTTTGGCGAGAGACCCAGTACTTC.

The chain is built from TRBV4-2 and TRBJ1-4; D gene uncertain. CDR3 size: 14 residues. From germline, CDR1 is LGHNA and CDR2 YNFKEQ. The V end was cut by 0 bases, the J end by 4 bases, with 6 bases between. As DNA, the CDR3 is TGTGCCAGCAGCCAAGATCTCTTTAATGAAAAACTGTTTTTT. Its protein is CASSQDLFNEKLFF.

The chain couples TRBV2 to TRBJ2-2, with unresolved D. The ends were cut back, 5 bases at V and 5 bases at J, with 6 bases in the middle. The germline CDR1 and CDR2 sequences are SNHLY and FYNNEI. This CDR3 is built from 12 residues. CDR3 in DNA: TGTGCCAGCAGTACCCTAACCGGGGAGCTGTTTTTT. Protein sequence: CASSTLTGELFF.

The V and J genes are TRBV3-1 (or the pseudogene TRBV3-2) and TRBJ1-1; D perhaps matches TRBD1 (6 bases). The germline V and J ends were trimmed by 3 bases and 0 bases, with 8 bases remaining between them. CDR3 length: 14 amino acids. Germline V gene data show CDR1 as LGHDT and CDR2 as YNNKEL (reference sequence). This CDR3 is CASSHTGMNTEAFF. Here the CDR3 DNA reads TGTGCCAGCAGCCATACAGGGATGAACACTGAAGCTTTCTTT.

The V and J genes are TRBV11-3 and TRBJ2-1; a possible D gene is TRBD1 (6 bases). Germline-derived CDR1 and CDR2 are SGHNT and YENEEA. This CDR3 is 16 amino acids long. The V end was cut by 5 bases, the J end by 4 bases, with 18 bases between. The CDR3 nucleotides are TGTGCCAGCAGCGCCACGTGGGCAGGGGAATACAATGAGCAGTTCTTC. It yields the protein CASSATWAGEYNEQFF.

The chain couples TRBV12-5 to TRBJ1-6, with D possibly TRBD1 on 5 matching bases. Between the trimmed V and J ends, which lost 3 bases and 9 bases, there was a span of 15 bases. CDR1 LGHNT and CDR2 FRNRAP come from the germline V gene. CDR3 size: 15 residues. The CDR3 DNA follows: TGTGCTAGTGGTTTTCCCACAGGATTGGGTTCACCCCTCCACTTT. Amino acids: CASGFPTGLGSPLHF.

The V call is TRBV10-3, the J call TRBJ1-2, with TRBD1 as a possible D gene (6 bases). Between the trimmed V and J ends, which lost 7 bases and 2 bases, there was a span of 11 bases. The V gene's germline CDR1 is ENHRY and CDR2 SYGVKD. The CDR3 covers 13 residues. CDR3 protein: CAITPDRNYGYTF. The CDR3 region has the DNA TGTGCCATCACTCCCGACAGGAACTATGGCTACACCTTC.

V gene TRBV4-3 combines with J gene TRBJ1-3; D might be TRBD1 (5 bases). The V gene lost 0 bases and the J gene lost 4 bases, with 10 bases spanning the gap. This CDR3 has 15 residues. Germline V lookup: CDR1 LGHNA, CDR2 YSLEER. CDR3 in DNA: TGCGCCAGCAGCCAAGATCAGACAGAAGGAAACACCATATATTTT. Translation: CASSQDQTEGNTIYF.

This clone turned up a few times. The chain combines TRBV19 with TRBJ2-2, with a possible D match to TRBD1 (6 bases). Trimming cost V 5 bases and J 6 bases, with 16 bases left between them. The germline CDR1 and CDR2 sequences are LNHDA and SQIVND (reference sequence). The CDR3 covers 15 residues. The CDR3 here is CASSLFHREAGELFF. CDR3 DNA: TGTGCCAGTAGTCTATTTCACAGGGAAGCCGGGGAGCTGTTTTTT.

The gene calls are TRBV7-2 and TRBJ2-5; 9 nucleotides align to TRBD1. The CDR3 has 14 amino acids. Germline lookup yields CDR1 SGHTA and CDR2 FQGNSA. V gave up 2 bases and J gave up 5 bases; unmatched junction bases: 3. The CDR3 nucleotides are TGTGCCAGCAGCTTACGACAGGGGGGGGAGACCCAGTACTTC. It encodes CASSLRQGGETQYF.

The V call is TRBV5-1, the J call TRBJ2-5; no firm D call. V lost 1 base to trimming and J lost 1 base, with 5 bases between them. The CDR3 is 13 residues long. CDR1 is SGHRS and CDR2 is YFSETQ in the germline V gene. This CDR3 reads CASSLISQETQYF. The CDR3 DNA reads as TGCGCCAGCAGCTTGATATCCCAAGAGACCCAGTACTTC.

This CDR3 reads CASSPIGLAGVPDTQYF. The CDR3 bases are TGTGCCAGCAGTCCCATAGGTCTAGCGGGGGTTCCAGATACGCAGTATTTT. The J gene is TRBJ2-3, the V gene TRBV6-6; 10 nucleotides align to TRBD2. The CDR3 totals 17 residues. With V trimmed by 5 bases and J by 4 bases, 12 bases remained unmatched. Germline V gene sequence: CDR1 MNHNY, CDR2 SVGAGI (reference sequence).

This clone was observed once. V usage is TRBV23-1 and J usage is TRBJ1-3; D is undetermined. TRBV23-1 is placed among ORFs of uncertain function. Trimming took 2 bases from V and 4 from J, leaving 18 bases between them. The CDR3 length is 17 residues. The CDR3 DNA reads TGCGCCAGCAGTCAAAGGTCACCGAGACACGACGGAAACACCATATATTTT. This codes for CASSQRSPRHDGNTIYF.

V is TRBV20-1 and J is TRBJ1-2, with no clear D. The CDR3 is 12 residues long. Germline V CDR1 and CDR2: DFQATT, SNEGSKA (reference sequence). V lost 3 bases and J 2 bases, leaving 7 bases between the germline ends. The CDR3: CSASTENYGYTF. CDR3 sequence (DNA): TGCAGTGCTAGTACGGAGAACTATGGCTACACCTTC.

The chain has TRBV13 and TRBJ2-7, with D perhaps TRBD1 (5 bases). Germline values: CDR1 PRHDT, CDR2 FYEKMQ (reference sequence). Deletions cut 3 bases from V and 4 bases from J, with 16 bases between. This CDR3 region has 15 residues. CDR3 coding DNA: TGTGCCAGCAGCTTCGGGTTGCAGGGTACGTACGAGCAGTACTTC. Its translation: CASSFGLQGTYEQYF.

The chain is built from TRBV7-3 and TRBJ2-3; 7 bases fit TRBD2. Germline V gene lookup returns CDR1 SGHTA and CDR2 FQGTGA. The length of the CDR3 is 14 residues. V lost 3 bases and J lost 2; bases outside the gene matches: 2. CDR3 coding DNA: TGTGCCAGCAGCTTTAGCGGGCCCACAGATACGCAGTATTTT. It specifies CASSFSGPTDTQYF.

The chain carries TRBV19 and TRBJ1-1; TRBD1 matches 7 bases. The CDR3 is 15 residues long. Losses at the gene ends were 2 bases for V and 4 bases for J; bases not matched to a gene: 7. Germline V gene lookup returns CDR1 LNHDA and CDR2 SQIVND (reference sequence). The CDR3 reads CASSIFGQGGTEAFF. CDR3 nucleotide sequence: TGTGCCAGTAGTATATTTGGGCAGGGGGGCACTGAAGCTTTCTTT.

This chain uses TRBV15 with TRBJ1-2; TRBD1 is a possible D gene (6 bases). Germline V gene sequence: CDR1 LNHNV, CDR2 YYDKDF (reference sequence). The CDR3 covers 15 residues. The V end was cut by 5 bases, the J end by 8 bases, with 21 bases between. The CDR3 region is CATSSIGRGARGYTF. Written as DNA, the CDR3 is TGTGCCACCAGCTCCATCGGGAGGGGGGCCAGGGGCTACACCTTC.

For this clone: The junction does not match germline at one end; this may be a read error. Other DNA sequences in this specimen translate into the identical CDR3. The chain recombines TRBV4-3 with TRBJ2-1, with 12 bases aligning to TRBD2. CDR3 length equals 18 residues. Germline CDR1 LGHNA, CDR2 YSLEER. CDR3 DNA: TGCGCCAGCAGCCAAGACCCTAGCGGGGGGGAGCCCTACAATGAGCAATTCTTC. It translates to CASSQDPSGGEPYNEQFF.